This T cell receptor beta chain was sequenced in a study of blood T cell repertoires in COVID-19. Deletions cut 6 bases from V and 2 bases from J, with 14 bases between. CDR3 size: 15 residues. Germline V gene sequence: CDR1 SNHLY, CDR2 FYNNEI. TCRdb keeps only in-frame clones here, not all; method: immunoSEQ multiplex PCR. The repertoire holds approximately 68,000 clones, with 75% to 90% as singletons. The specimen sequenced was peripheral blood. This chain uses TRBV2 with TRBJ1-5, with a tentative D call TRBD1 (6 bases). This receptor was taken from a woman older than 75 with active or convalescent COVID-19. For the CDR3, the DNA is TGTGCCAGCAGGGGGTTGGCAGGGGGCAATCAGCCCCAGCATTTT. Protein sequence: CASRGLAGGNQPQHF.